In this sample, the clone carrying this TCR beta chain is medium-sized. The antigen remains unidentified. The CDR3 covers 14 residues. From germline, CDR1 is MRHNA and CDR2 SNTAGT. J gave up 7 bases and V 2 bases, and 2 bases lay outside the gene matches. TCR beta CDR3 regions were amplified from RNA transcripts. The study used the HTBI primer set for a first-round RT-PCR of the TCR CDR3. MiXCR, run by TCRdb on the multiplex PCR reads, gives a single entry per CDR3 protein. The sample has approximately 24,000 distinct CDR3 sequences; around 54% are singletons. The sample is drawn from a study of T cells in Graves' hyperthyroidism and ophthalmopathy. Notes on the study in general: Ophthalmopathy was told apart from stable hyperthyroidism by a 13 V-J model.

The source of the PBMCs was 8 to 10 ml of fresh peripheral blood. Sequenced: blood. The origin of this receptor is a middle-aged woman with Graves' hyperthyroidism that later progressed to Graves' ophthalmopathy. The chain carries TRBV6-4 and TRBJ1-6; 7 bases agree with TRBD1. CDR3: CASSDGTENSPLHF. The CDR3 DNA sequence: TGTGCCAGCAGTGACGGGACAGAAAATTCACCCCTCCACTTT.